A selection of T cell receptor beta chains follows, all from one sample in a study of patients and donors after allogeneic stem cell transplantation. A single record per CDR3 protein comes from TCRdb applying MiXCR to the RT-PCR reads. The sample shows fewer than 30,000 distinct CDR3 sequences, 42% of them seen only once. The sequencing sample was made of blood, either unsorted or a sorted T cell fraction (not recorded which). Every receptor here comes from a human donor who was either an allogeneic HSCT recipient or a stem cell or donor lymphocyte infusion donor (not recorded which). It is not recorded whose cells these are; they may come from a transplant donor. CDR3s include the opening cysteine and the closing phenylalanine or tryptophan. A D gene is named only where the DNA matches it firmly. Only some rows state a clone size, as once, few, many or a class for expanded clones.

D gene	V gene	J gene	clone size	CDR3 DNA	CDR3 protein
TRBD2	TRBV10-3	TRBJ2-5	many	TGTGCCATCAGTGCGGCTAGCGGGGAAGAGACCCAGTACTTC	CAISAASGEETQYF
-	TRBV5-1	TRBJ2-5	once	TGCGCCAGCAGCTCGCCGGGACACCTTCAAGAGACCCAGTACTTC	CASSSPGHLQETQYF
TRBD1	TRBV4-1	TRBJ1-2	-	TGCGCCAGCAGCCAAGATTCTAGGACAGGGGCTTTCGGCTACACCTTC	CASSQDSRTGAFGYTF
-	TRBV7-6	TRBJ1-4	-	TGTGCCAGCAGCTTAGCGCGAGTTGGTTCCCTTAATGAAAAACTGTTTTTT	CASSLARVGSLNEKLFF
TRBD1	TRBV4-2	TRBJ2-7	many	TGTGCCAGCAGCCACGGGACAGGGGGGCCCTACGAGCAGTACTTC	CASSHGTGGPYEQYF
-	TRBV6-9	TRBJ1-3	few	TGTGCCAGCAGTTATAACCAGGGAGCTGGAAACACTATATATTTT	CASSYNQGAGNTIYF
-	TRBV11-2	TRBJ1-2	-	TGTGCCAGCAGCTTAATCTCTAACTATGGCTACACCTTC	CASSLISNYGYTF
TRBD1	TRBV4-1	TRBJ1-5	few	TGCGCCAGCAGCCAAGACGGGACAGGGGGCAATCAGCCCCAGCATTTT	CASSQDGTGGNQPQHF
-	TRBV24-1	TRBJ2-1	-	TGTGCCACCAGTGATTCGGACGGGACAATGATGCAGTTCTTC	CATSDSDGTMMQFF
TRBD1	TRBV5-1	TRBJ1-1	few	TGCGCCAGCAGCTTGGCCGGGACAGTCCAGTATGAAGCTTTCTTT	CASSLAGTVQYEAFF
-	TRBV18	TRBJ1-6	few	TGTGCCAGCTCACCCCAGAAAGCCCCGGAGCAATCACCCCTCCACTTT	CASSPQKAPEQSPLHF
-	TRBV15	TRBJ1-1	-	TGTGCCACCAGCAGTCTTTTGAACACTGAAGCTTTCTTT	CATSSLLNTEAFF
-	TRBV10-3	TRBJ1-2	few	TGTGCCACCTTGACGGCAGCCTATGACTACACCTTC	CATLTAAYDYTF
TRBD1	TRBV5-1	TRBJ1-6	-	TGCGCCAGCAGCCCGCTACAGGGGAGCTCCTATAATTCACCCCTCCACTTT	CASSPLQGSSYNSPLHF
-	TRBV5-5	TRBJ1-4	-	TGTGCCAGCAGCTCCCGCCCCACAGGGATTTATGAAAAACTGTTTTTT	CASSSRPTGIYEKLFF
-	TRBV9	TRBJ1-1	-	TGTGCCAGCAGCCCAGCGAAAGTCACTGAAGCTTTCTTT	CASSPAKVTEAFF
-	TRBV29-1	TRBJ1-5	-	TGCAGCGTTGAACCTCGAGAGGGTCAGCCCCAGCATTTT	CSVEPREGQPQHF
-	TRBV29-1	TRBJ1-5	few	TGCAGCGTTGGATTAGGAATCAATCAGCCCCAGCATTTT	CSVGLGINQPQHF
-	TRBV10-2	TRBJ1-5	few	TGCGCCAGCAGTCCACAAGGGGGGATTCAGCCCCAGCATTTT	CASSPQGGIQPQHF
TRBD1	TRBV20-1	TRBJ1-4	-	TGCAGCGGCACCTTACAGGGGGCTAATGAAAAACTGTTTTTT	CSGTLQGANEKLFF
TRBD1	TRBV12-3/TRBV12-4	TRBJ2-6	once	TGTGCCAGCAGTCGGGACAGCTACTCTGGGGCCAACGTCCTGACTTTC	CASSRDSYSGANVLTF
TRBD2	TRBV27	TRBJ2-1	once	TGTGCCAGCAGATTTGAGCTAGCGGGGGAGGTTACGGATGAGCAGTTCTTC	CASRFELAGEVTDEQFF
-	TRBV6-5	TRBJ1-3	few	TGTGCCAGCAGCCGACTGATCTCTGGAAACACCATATATTTT	CASSRLISGNTIYF
TRBD1	TRBV6-6	TRBJ1-5	-	TGTGCCAGCAGAGGGACAGGGGCAAGTTTAAATAGCAATCAGCCCCAGCATTTT	CASRGTGASLNSNQPQHF
-	TRBV12-3/TRBV12-4	TRBJ2-6	few	TGTGCCAGCAGTTTAGACCTACTAGCTTCTGGGGCCAACGTCCTGACTTTC	CASSLDLLASGANVLTF
TRBD2	TRBV6-5	TRBJ2-7	-	TGTGCCAGCACCGAGGGGCTAGCGGGAACTTACGAGCAGTACTTC	CASTEGLAGTYEQYF
TRBD2	TRBV20-1	TRBJ2-2	-	TGCAGTGCTAGAGATGAGCGGGGGTTTGGCACCGGGGAGCTGTTTTTT	CSARDERGFGTGELFF
TRBD1	TRBV5-1	TRBJ2-2	few	TGCGCCAGTGAACCGGGGGACAGGGTGATTTCCGGGGAGCTGTTTTTT	CASEPGDRVISGELFF
TRBD1	TRBV10-2	TRBJ1-1	few	TGCGCCAGCAGTAGGGACAGGGGCACTGAAGCTTTCTTT	CASSRDRGTEAFF
-	TRBV5-1	TRBJ2-7	-	TGCGCCAGCAGGCACAGGGAAACCTACGAGCAGTACTTC	CASRHRETYEQYF
TRBD1	TRBV12-3/TRBV12-4	TRBJ1-5	-	TGTGCCAGCAGATCTGGGACAGGGGCGAATCAGCCCCAGCATTTT	CASRSGTGANQPQHF
TRBD1	TRBV12-5	TRBJ2-5	-	TGTGCTAGCCTGGGACAGCAAGAGACCCAGTACTTC	CASLGQQETQYF
TRBD1	TRBV18	TRBJ2-3	few	TGTGCCAGCTCACCCGGACAGGGTACAGATACGCAGTATTTT	CASSPGQGTDTQYF
TRBD1	TRBV6-5	TRBJ2-7	-	TGTGCCAGCAGTACGTTTGGACAGGCCACCTACGAGCAGTACTTC	CASSTFGQATYEQYF
TRBD1	TRBV7-9	TRBJ1-6	-	TGTGCCAGCAGCAAGGGACAGGGCAGGGCCGATTCACCCCTCCACTTT	CASSKGQGRADSPLHF
TRBD1	TRBV12-3/TRBV12-4	TRBJ1-6	-	TGTGCCAGCAGTTCGGGACAGCGATCCTATAATTCACCCCTCCACTTT	CASSSGQRSYNSPLHF
-	TRBV29-1	TRBJ1-2	-	TGCAGCGTTGTGGCAGGGCGCTATGGCTACACCTTC	CSVVAGRYGYTF
TRBD2	TRBV12-3/TRBV12-4	TRBJ2-3	few	TGTGCCACCGATAGCGGGGGGGCCCCAGATACGCAGTATTTT	CATDSGGAPDTQYF
TRBD2	TRBV5-6	TRBJ2-7	-	TGTGCCAGCAGCGGGGGAGCGGGGGCGAGCTCCTACGAGCAGTACTTC	CASSGGAGASSYEQYF
-	TRBV5-1	TRBJ1-4	many	TGCGCCAGCAGCTTGGAGGGCCGAGGAGAAAAACTGTTTTTT	CASSLEGRGEKLFF
-	TRBV24-1	TRBJ2-7	-	TGTGCCACCAGTCACGGTACCTACGAGCAGTACTTC	CATSHGTYEQYF
-	TRBV12-5	TRBJ1-6	-	TGTGCTAGTGGTTTGGGGGCATCAGAGCGGTCACCCCTCCACTTT	CASGLGASERSPLHF
TRBD1	TRBV4-1	TRBJ1-4	-	TGCGCCAGCAGCCAAGGGGGCAGGGGGTCAACTAATGAAAAACTGTTTTTT	CASSQGGRGSTNEKLFF
-	TRBV20-1	TRBJ1-3	many	TGCAGTGCTAGAGATCCCCGGGGGATCTCTGGAAACACCATATATTTT	CSARDPRGISGNTIYF
-	TRBV5-6	TRBJ1-6	many	TGTGCCAGCAGCTTGTACGGAAATTCACCCCTCCACTTT	CASSLYGNSPLHF
-	TRBV5-1	TRBJ1-4	-	TGCGCCAGCAGCTTGTACGGGTATGCGAATGAAAAACTGTTTTTT	CASSLYGYANEKLFF
TRBD1	TRBV12-3/TRBV12-4	TRBJ2-1	-	TGTGCCAGCAGTTTAGAGTTCAAACAGGGGATCGAGGAGCAGTTCTTC	CASSLEFKQGIEEQFF
-	TRBV6-6	TRBJ1-5	-	TGTGCCAGCAGGGGGATGAACAATCAGCCCCAGCATTTT	CASRGMNNQPQHF
-	TRBV12-3/TRBV12-4	TRBJ1-6	-	TGTGCCAGCAGTTTAGCCAGGGGAGTCTCACCCCTCCACTTT	CASSLARGVSPLHF
-	TRBV5-1	TRBJ2-3	-	TGCGCCAGCAGCTTCGGCGGTCGAGAAGATACGCAGTATTTT	CASSFGGREDTQYF
TRBD1	TRBV7-9	TRBJ1-2	-	TGTGCCAGCAGCTTAGCCCTCGTGACAGGGGGCGAAAAAGGCTACACCTTC	CASSLALVTGGEKGYTF
TRBD1	TRBV12-5	TRBJ1-2	-	TGTGCTAGTGCCCAGGGACAGGGAGCATGGGGCTACACCTTC	CASAQGQGAWGYTF
-	TRBV27	TRBJ2-6	-	TGTGCCAGCAGTCCTTGGAGGGCTGGGGCCAACGTCCTGACTTTC	CASSPWRAGANVLTF